A selection of T cell receptor beta chains follows, all from one sample in a study of T cells after yellow fever vaccination. TCRdb analysed the 5' RACE reads with MiXCR anew, one entry per CDR3 protein. This sample carries 50,000 or so distinct CDR3 sequences, approximately 6.5% of them seen once, and the ten largest clones take around two fifths. The input for sequencing was CD8+ T cells sorted from PBMCs, taken on the day of the first yellow fever vaccination. These receptors all stem from a young man who received the YFV17D yellow fever vaccine. Both conserved end residues are part of each CDR3. A D gene is named only where the DNA matches it firmly. Size tells how often a clone was seen (once, few, many) or the class of an expanded clone, and some rows leave it out.

abundance: few
v_gene: TRBV5-6
len: 16
d_gene: TRBD1
j_gene: TRBJ2-1
CDR3aa: CASSIPPGQGRDEQFF
CDR3nt: TGTGCCAGCAGCATACCACCGGGACAGGGGAGGGATGAGCAGTTCTTC

abundance: few
v_gene: TRBV7-2
len: 14
d_gene: TRBD2
j_gene: TRBJ2-1
CDR3aa: CASRRGGGPNEQFF
CDR3nt: TGTGCCAGCAGACGGGGCGGGGGGCCGAATGAGCAGTTCTTC

abundance: many
v_gene: TRBV5-1
len: 15
d_gene: .
j_gene: TRBJ2-1
CDR3aa: CASRGEADSYNEQFF
CDR3nt: TGCGCCAGCAGGGGAGAGGCAGATTCCTACAATGAGCAGTTCTTC

abundance: .
v_gene: TRBV12-3/TRBV12-4
len: 15
d_gene: TRBD1
j_gene: TRBJ2-7
CDR3aa: CASSPGQGLAYEQYF
CDR3nt: TGTGCCAGCAGTCCGGGACAGGGACTCGCCTACGAGCAGTACTTC

abundance: .
v_gene: TRBV6-5
len: 13
d_gene: .
j_gene: TRBJ1-2
CDR3aa: CASSYEGFYGYTF
CDR3nt: TGTGCCAGCAGTTACGAGGGTTTCTATGGCTACACCTTC

abundance: .
v_gene: TRBV20-1
len: 17
d_gene: TRBD2
j_gene: TRBJ2-7
CDR3aa: CSAHRADRTSGGYEQYF
CDR3nt: TGCAGTGCTCACCGCGCCGACAGGACTAGCGGGGGTTACGAGCAGTACTTC

abundance: many
v_gene: TRBV4-1
len: 14
d_gene: TRBD1
j_gene: TRBJ2-7
CDR3aa: CASSPGQGTYEQYF
CDR3nt: TGCGCCAGCAGCCCGGGACAGGGGACCTACGAGCAGTACTTC

abundance: many
v_gene: TRBV6-2/TRBV6-3
len: 14
d_gene: TRBD1
j_gene: TRBJ1-2
CDR3aa: CASSHVRQGASYTF
CDR3nt: TGTGCCAGCAGCCACGTTCGACAGGGAGCGAGCTACACCTTC

abundance: .
v_gene: TRBV7-9
len: 15
d_gene: TRBD1
j_gene: TRBJ2-4
CDR3aa: CASSHHGTEENIQYF
CDR3nt: TGTGCCAGCAGCCATCACGGGACAGAGGAAAACATTCAGTACTTC

abundance: .
v_gene: TRBV9
len: 16
d_gene: TRBD1
j_gene: TRBJ1-2
CDR3aa: CASSGSYRGFGYGYTF
CDR3nt: TGTGCCAGCAGCGGATCCTACAGGGGTTTTGGTTATGGCTACACCTTC

abundance: few
v_gene: TRBV19
len: 13
d_gene: .
j_gene: TRBJ1-5
CDR3aa: CASSITPDQPQHF
CDR3nt: TGTGCCAGTAGTATAACACCTGATCAGCCCCAGCATTTT

abundance: .
v_gene: TRBV27
len: 14
d_gene: .
j_gene: TRBJ2-7
CDR3aa: CASSSAPQGYEQYF
CDR3nt: TGTGCCAGCAGTTCAGCACCTCAGGGATACGAGCAGTACTTC

abundance: .
v_gene: TRBV28
len: 16
d_gene: .
j_gene: TRBJ2-3
CDR3aa: CASRRGGGGLTDTQYF
CDR3nt: TGTGCCAGCAGAAGGGGGGGCGGGGGCCTCACAGATACGCAGTATTTT

abundance: few
v_gene: TRBV20-1
len: 16
d_gene: .
j_gene: TRBJ2-1
CDR3aa: CSARVSGLAFFGEQFF
CDR3nt: TGCAGTGCTAGAGTCTCTGGGCTAGCCTTTTTTGGTGAGCAGTTCTTC

abundance: many
v_gene: TRBV10-3
len: 14
d_gene: .
j_gene: TRBJ1-4
CDR3aa: CAISESGGEEKLFF
CDR3nt: TGTGCCATCAGTGAGTCTGGAGGGGAGGAAAAACTGTTTTTT

abundance: few
v_gene: TRBV3-1
len: 18
d_gene: TRBD2
j_gene: TRBJ2-3
CDR3aa: CASSQDMGLAGPTDTQYF
CDR3nt: TGTGCCAGCAGCCAAGACATGGGACTAGCGGGGCCCACAGATACGCAGTATTTT

abundance: .
v_gene: TRBV6-1
len: 15
d_gene: .
j_gene: TRBJ2-5
CDR3aa: CASTPGVRGQETQYF
CDR3nt: TGTGCCAGCACCCCAGGGGTTCGGGGACAAGAGACCCAGTACTTC

abundance: many
v_gene: TRBV4-1
len: 16
d_gene: TRBD1
j_gene: TRBJ2-2
CDR3aa: CASSQESGQGYGELFF
CDR3nt: TGCGCCAGCAGCCAAGAGTCGGGACAGGGTTACGGGGAGCTGTTTTTT

abundance: many
v_gene: TRBV5-1
len: 13
d_gene: .
j_gene: TRBJ1-1
CDR3aa: CASSFATDAEAFF
CDR3nt: TGCGCCAGCAGCTTCGCAACCGACGCTGAAGCTTTCTTT

abundance: many
v_gene: TRBV5-1
len: 12
d_gene: .
j_gene: TRBJ1-1
CDR3aa: CASSLFESEAFF
CDR3nt: TGCGCCAGCAGCTTGTTTGAGAGTGAAGCTTTCTTT

abundance: many
v_gene: TRBV5-5
len: 12
d_gene: .
j_gene: TRBJ2-2
CDR3aa: CASSLGAGELFF
CDR3nt: TGTGCCAGCAGCTTGGGGGCCGGGGAGCTGTTTTTT

abundance: .
v_gene: TRBV6-5
len: 15
d_gene: .
j_gene: TRBJ2-5
CDR3aa: CASSYARTGQETQYF
CDR3nt: TGTGCCAGCAGTTACGCCCGGACTGGTCAAGAGACCCAGTACTTC

abundance: many
v_gene: TRBV6-2/TRBV6-3
len: 14
d_gene: .
j_gene: TRBJ1-2
CDR3aa: CASGERPRNYGYTF
CDR3nt: TGTGCCAGCGGAGAGAGGCCCAGAAACTATGGCTACACCTTC

abundance: many
v_gene: TRBV6-2/TRBV6-3
len: 15
d_gene: .
j_gene: TRBJ2-1
CDR3aa: CASSARGGTYNEQFF
CDR3nt: TGTGCCAGCTCCGCCAGGGGGGGAACATACAATGAGCAGTTCTTC

abundance: few
v_gene: TRBV7-2
len: 14
d_gene: .
j_gene: TRBJ2-1
CDR3aa: CASSSTSSYNEQFF
CDR3nt: TGTGCCAGCAGCTCCACTAGCTCCTACAATGAGCAGTTCTTC

abundance: .
v_gene: TRBV4-3
len: 18
d_gene: .
j_gene: TRBJ2-2
CDR3aa: CASSRAPGGRYDTGELFF
CDR3nt: TGCGCCAGCAGCCGAGCCCCAGGGGGGAGGTACGACACCGGGGAGCTGTTTTTT

abundance: many
v_gene: TRBV12-3/TRBV12-4
len: 14
d_gene: .
j_gene: TRBJ1-1
CDR3aa: CASSSGGLNTEAFF
CDR3nt: TGTGCCAGCAGTTCCGGGGGGTTGAACACTGAAGCTTTCTTT

abundance: few
v_gene: TRBV12-3/TRBV12-4
len: 14
d_gene: TRBD2
j_gene: TRBJ2-1
CDR3aa: CASRYSGGLNEQFF
CDR3nt: TGTGCCAGCAGGTACTCGGGGGGGCTGAATGAGCAGTTCTTC

abundance: many
v_gene: TRBV3-1
len: 18
d_gene: TRBD1
j_gene: TRBJ2-6
CDR3aa: CASSQRDRGLTGANVLTF
CDR3nt: TGTGCCAGCAGCCAGAGGGACAGGGGGTTAACTGGGGCCAACGTCCTGACTTTC